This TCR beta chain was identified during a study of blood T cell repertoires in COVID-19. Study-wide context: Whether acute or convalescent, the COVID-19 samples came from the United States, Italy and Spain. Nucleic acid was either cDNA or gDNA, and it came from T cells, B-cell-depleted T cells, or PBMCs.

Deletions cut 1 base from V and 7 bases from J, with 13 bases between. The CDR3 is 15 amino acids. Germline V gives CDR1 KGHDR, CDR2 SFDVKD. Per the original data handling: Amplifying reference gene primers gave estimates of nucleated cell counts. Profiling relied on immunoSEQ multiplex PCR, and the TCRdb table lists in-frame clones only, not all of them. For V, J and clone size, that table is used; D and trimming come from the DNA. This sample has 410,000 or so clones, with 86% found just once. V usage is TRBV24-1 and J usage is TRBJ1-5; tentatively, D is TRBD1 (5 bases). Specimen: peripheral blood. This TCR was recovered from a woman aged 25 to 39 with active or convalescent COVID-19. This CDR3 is CATSDFTQGWQPQHF. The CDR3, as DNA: TGTGCCACCAGTGATTTTACGCAGGGATGGCAGCCCCAGCATTTT.